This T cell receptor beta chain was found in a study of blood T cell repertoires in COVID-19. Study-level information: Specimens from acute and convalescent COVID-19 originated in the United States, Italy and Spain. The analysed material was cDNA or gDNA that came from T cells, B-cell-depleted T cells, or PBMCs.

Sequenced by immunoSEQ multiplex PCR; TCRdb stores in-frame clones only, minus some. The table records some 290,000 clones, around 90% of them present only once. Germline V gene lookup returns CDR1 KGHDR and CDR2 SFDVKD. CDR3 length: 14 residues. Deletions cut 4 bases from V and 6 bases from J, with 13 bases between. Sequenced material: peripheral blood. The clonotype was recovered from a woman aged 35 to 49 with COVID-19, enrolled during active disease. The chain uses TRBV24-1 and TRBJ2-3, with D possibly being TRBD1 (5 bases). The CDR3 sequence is CATSDRQSADTQYF. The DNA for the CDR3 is TGTGCCACCAGTGACCGACAGTCCGCCGATACGCAGTATTTT.